The rows below give T cell receptor beta chains drawn from one sample of a study of PD-1 blockade in mismatch repair-deficient tumors. The protocol was immunoSEQ multiplex PCR, while the TCRdb copy is restricted to in-frame clones and leaves out a portion. This sample yields around 38,000 clones, of which roughly three quarters are seen a single time; roughly 20% belongs to the top ten. This specimen was peripheral blood, taken 4 weeks after starting pembrolizumab. The receptors shown here come from an adult with mismatch repair-deficient cancer. The CDR3 runs from the conserved cysteine through the conserved F or W. Each record gives: D gene, clone size, CDR3 length, V gene, J gene, CDR3 DNA, CDR3 protein. D genes are given only for firm matches. Not all rows give a size; the values are once, few, many and, for expanded clones, a class.

D gene: .; clone size: .; CDR3 length: 13; V gene: TRBV4-1; J gene: TRBJ2-1; CDR3 DNA: TGCGCCAGCAGCCTGGGGGGCGTGGGTGAGCAGTTCTTC; CDR3 protein: CASSLGGVGEQFF
D gene: TRBD1; clone size: once; CDR3 length: 18; V gene: TRBV27; J gene: TRBJ1-1; CDR3 DNA: TGTGCCAGCAGTCCGCAGGACAGGCGACTTAGACGAGGCACTGAAGCTTTCTTT; CDR3 protein: CASSPQDRRLRRGTEAFF
D gene: TRBD2; clone size: once; CDR3 length: 15; V gene: TRBV19; J gene: TRBJ2-7; CDR3 DNA: TGTGCCAGTAGTATAGGGAAGAGCGGGAGCTACGAGCAGTACTTC; CDR3 protein: CASSIGKSGSYEQYF
D gene: .; clone size: .; CDR3 length: 15; V gene: TRBV16; J gene: TRBJ1-3; CDR3 DNA: TGTGCCAGCAGCCAGGCCAGGGGCTCTGGAAACACCATATATTTT; CDR3 protein: CASSQARGSGNTIYF
D gene: TRBD1; clone size: .; CDR3 length: 17; V gene: TRBV4-3; J gene: TRBJ2-6; CDR3 DNA: TGCGCCAGCAGCCTAGGGACAGGGAAGGCTGGGGCCAACGTCCTGACTTTC; CDR3 protein: CASSLGTGKAGANVLTF
D gene: .; clone size: .; CDR3 length: 14; V gene: TRBV2; J gene: TRBJ2-7; CDR3 DNA: TGTGCCAGCAGTGAATCGTGGGGCGCCTACGAGCAGTACTTC; CDR3 protein: CASSESWGAYEQYF
D gene: .; clone size: .; CDR3 length: 14; V gene: TRBV30; J gene: TRBJ1-2; CDR3 DNA: TGTGCCTGGTGGTCCTTGCAGGGGAACTATGGCTACACCTTC; CDR3 protein: CAWWSLQGNYGYTF
D gene: .; clone size: .; CDR3 length: 15; V gene: TRBV6-1; J gene: TRBJ2-7; CDR3 DNA: TGTGCCAGCAGTGAAGAGGAGGACACCATATACGAGCAGTACTTC; CDR3 protein: CASSEEEDTIYEQYF
D gene: TRBD2; clone size: .; CDR3 length: 13; V gene: TRBV15; J gene: TRBJ2-1; CDR3 DNA: TGTGCCACCAGCACATTAGCGGGCCCTGAGCAGTTCTTC; CDR3 protein: CATSTLAGPEQFF
D gene: TRBD1; clone size: .; CDR3 length: 15; V gene: TRBV5-1; J gene: TRBJ2-6; CDR3 DNA: TGCGCCACCGGGACAGGGAGCTCTGGGGCCAACGTCCTGACTTTC; CDR3 protein: CATGTGSSGANVLTF
D gene: .; clone size: .; CDR3 length: 15; V gene: TRBV5-1; J gene: TRBJ2-2; CDR3 DNA: TGCGCCAGCAAGGGGGAGTCGTCGAACACCGGGGAGCTGTTTTTT; CDR3 protein: CASKGESSNTGELFF
D gene: .; clone size: .; CDR3 length: 14; V gene: TRBV5-5; J gene: TRBJ2-7; CDR3 DNA: TGTGCCAGCAGCTCTTACATACGAATTTACGAGCAGTACTTC; CDR3 protein: CASSSYIRIYEQYF
D gene: TRBD1; clone size: .; CDR3 length: 15; V gene: TRBV18; J gene: TRBJ1-2; CDR3 DNA: TGTGCCAGCTCACCATCCGGACAGGGGAATTATGGCTACACCTTC; CDR3 protein: CASSPSGQGNYGYTF
D gene: .; clone size: .; CDR3 length: 15; V gene: TRBV4-2; J gene: TRBJ2-5; CDR3 DNA: TGTGCCAGCAGCCAAGGTACAGGAGCCCAAGAGACCCAGTACTTC; CDR3 protein: CASSQGTGAQETQYF
D gene: .; clone size: .; CDR3 length: 17; V gene: TRBV15; J gene: TRBJ2-5; CDR3 DNA: TGTGCCACCAGCAGGATGACAGTACCGGGGTACCAAGAGACCCAGTACTTC; CDR3 protein: CATSRMTVPGYQETQYF